A single sample gave rise to the 9 T cell receptor beta chains below, sequenced in a study of blood T cell repertoires in COVID-19. Assay: immunoSEQ multiplex PCR; the TCRdb copy retains only in-frame clones and omits some. This sample has approximately 290,000 clones, with 85% to 90% found just once. Source material: peripheral blood. All receptors derive from a man aged 25-40 years with acute or convalescent COVID-19.

The chain employs TRBV18 and TRBJ2-5; 9 bases align to TRBD1. The CDR3 spans 15 residues. With V trimmed by 7 bases and J by 4 bases, 10 bases remained unmatched. Germline loops: CDR1 KGHSH, CDR2 LQKENI. Here the CDR3 DNA reads TGTGCCAGCTTACGCGCGCCGGGACAGGGAGAGACCCAGTACTTC. Translating gives CASLRAPGQGETQYF.

The chain has TRBV18 and TRBJ2-1; TRBD1 matches at 7 bases. The germline V gene encodes CDR1 KGHSH and CDR2 LQKENI. Trimming removed 6 bases from V and 2 bases from J; junction bases left unmatched: 7. This CDR3 has 15 residues. The CDR3 spells CASSPTGSAYNEQFF. CDR3 nucleotides: TGTGCCAGCTCCCCGACAGGGAGCGCCTACAATGAGCAGTTCTTC.

The gene calls are TRBV6-5 and TRBJ2-1; D is possibly TRBD2 (5 bases). V lost 5 bases to trimming and J lost 1 base, with 12 bases between them. The germline CDR1 and CDR2 sequences are MNHEY and SVGAGI. The CDR3 has 15 residues. DNA for the CDR3: TGTGCCAGCAGTCTATCACAGCGGTCCTACAATGAGCAGTTCTTC. Its translation: CASSLSQRSYNEQFF.

This clone occurred once. This CDR3 is CASSLSAGNTEAFF. In DNA form, the CDR3 reads TGCGCCAGCAGCTTGTCCGCGGGGAACACTGAAGCTTTCTTT. The chain uses TRBV5-1 and TRBJ1-1; D is unclear. The V and J ends lost 1 base and 1 base respectively, with 8 bases between them. Germline CDR1 and CDR2: SGHRS and YFSETQ. The CDR3 has 14 amino acids.

This clone showed up just once. The gene calls are TRBV5-1 and TRBJ1-4, with D maybe TRBD1 (6 bases). V was cut by 1 base and J by 8 bases, with 15 bases left in between. Germline values: CDR1 SGHRS, CDR2 YFSETQ. The CDR3 totals 15 residues. This chain's CDR3 is CASSLYQGREEKLFF. DNA of the CDR3: TGCGCCAGCAGCTTGTACCAGGGGAGGGAAGAAAAACTGTTTTTT.

V usage is TRBV6-1 and J usage is TRBJ1-1, with D possibly being TRBD1 (5 bases). This CDR3 has 13 amino acids. Germline CDR1 MNHNS, CDR2 SASEGT. The V and J ends lost 2 bases and 4 bases respectively, with 8 bases between them. Written as DNA, the CDR3 is TGTGCCAGCAGTGAACAGGGAACCACTGAAGCTTTCTTT. Amino acid sequence: CASSEQGTTEAFF.

The chain is built from TRBV28 and TRBJ1-5; D perhaps matches TRBD1 (6 bases). The CDR3 runs 15 residues. V lost 6 bases to trimming and J lost 5 bases, with 17 bases between them. Germline CDR1 reads MDHEN; CDR2 reads SYDVKM. The CDR3 loop reads CASSPDEQGDQPQHF. In nucleotides, the CDR3 is TGTGCCAGCAGCCCTGACGAACAGGGTGATCAGCCCCAGCATTTT.

The J gene is TRBJ2-6, the V gene TRBV11-2; D gene unclear. The CDR3 runs 14 residues. Germline CDR1 reads SGHAT; CDR2 reads FQNNGV. Between the trimmed V and J ends, which lost 4 bases and 0 bases, there was a span of 4 bases. The CDR3 protein is CASSYSSGANVLTF. CDR3 in DNA: TGTGCCAGCAGCTACAGCTCTGGGGCCAACGTCCTGACTTTC.

CDR3 in DNA: TGTGCCAGCAGCGACAGTACAGGCGGGGAGCTGTTTTTT. It yields the protein CASSDSTGGELFF. The chain combines TRBV28 with TRBJ2-2; D is possibly TRBD1 (5 bases). Germline assignment: CDR1 MDHEN and CDR2 SYDVKM. V lost 6 bases and J lost 7, with 12 bases in between. The CDR3 is 13 residues long.